The rows below give T cell receptor beta chains drawn from one sample of a study of blood T cells in healthy people across ages. TCRdb re-called the 5' RACE reads through MiXCR, storing one row per CDR3 protein. The sample holds approximately 810,000 distinct CDR3 sequences, more than 25% seen once. The sequencing input was blood. Every receptor here comes from a woman at least 80 years old in good health. Both conserved end residues are trimmed from each CDR3. D genes are given only for firm matches.

J: TRBJ2-1; D: NA; V: TRBV11-2; CDR3: ASSLSPFLNEQF
J: TRBJ1-4; D: NA; V: TRBV20-1; CDR3: SARGGTNEKLF
J: TRBJ2-1; D: TRBD2; V: TRBV3-1; CDR3: ASSQSLAGARRDEQF
J: TRBJ2-7; D: TRBD2; V: TRBV7-8; CDR3: ASSPGTSYEQY
J: TRBJ2-5; D: TRBD2; V: TRBV28; CDR3: ASSPLLGGTIGGSQY
J: TRBJ1-2; D: NA; V: TRBV30; CDR3: AWSQVGLGYT
J: TRBJ2-3; D: NA; V: TRBV7-2; CDR3: ASSGGGPGGPSTDTQY
J: TRBJ1-5; D: NA; V: TRBV20-1; CDR3: SASISGSNQPQH
J: TRBJ2-3; D: NA; V: TRBV5-8; CDR3: ASSLALGQRTDTQY
J: TRBJ2-5; D: TRBD2; V: TRBV20-1; CDR3: SARRLSLAGRGETQY
J: TRBJ1-1; D: TRBD1; V: TRBV27; CDR3: ASSYGRQGGRSEAF
J: TRBJ1-2; D: TRBD1; V: TRBV7-2; CDR3: ASSLEPGQAPRGGYT
J: TRBJ2-3; D: TRBD2; V: TRBV5-1; CDR3: ASSLAGLAGITDTQY
J: TRBJ1-2; D: NA; V: TRBV5-1; CDR3: ASSPPMRDYGYT
J: TRBJ2-7; D: TRBD1; V: TRBV20-1; CDR3: SARDGVPGGAQY
J: TRBJ1-5; D: NA; V: TRBV10-3; CDR3: AISPTGNSNQPQH
J: TRBJ2-4; D: NA; V: TRBV20-1; CDR3: SAGQRTASKNIQY
J: TRBJ1-1; D: NA; V: TRBV5-1; CDR3: ASSLGTQAEAF
J: TRBJ1-5; D: NA; V: TRBV28; CDR3: ASRGVVSNQPQH
J: TRBJ2-1; D: NA; V: TRBV12-3/TRBV12-4; CDR3: ASRRSGAQEAQF
J: TRBJ2-7; D: NA; V: TRBV5-1; CDR3: ASSLEGVLTYEQY
J: TRBJ1-1; D: TRBD1; V: TRBV10-1; CDR3: ASSEGTGPTEAF
J: TRBJ1-2; D: TRBD1; V: TRBV2; CDR3: ASSARDSGYGYT
J: TRBJ2-7; D: NA; V: TRBV5-1; CDR3: ASSDVSGSYEQY
J: TRBJ1-2; D: NA; V: TRBV20-1; CDR3: SALGARGTNYGYT
J: TRBJ2-5; D: NA; V: TRBV11-3; CDR3: ASSLAGAYRETQY
J: TRBJ2-3; D: NA; V: TRBV29-1; CDR3: SVEGGRAHRDTQY
J: TRBJ2-3; D: TRBD2; V: TRBV7-2; CDR3: ASSLGASGARTDTQY
J: TRBJ2-7; D: TRBD1; V: TRBV9; CDR3: ASSPRQGVEDEQY
J: TRBJ2-5; D: TRBD1; V: TRBV28; CDR3: ASSFPWGQSNYNEQY
J: TRBJ2-7; D: TRBD1; V: TRBV18; CDR3: ASSPDRAGEQY
J: TRBJ2-7; D: NA; V: TRBV14; CDR3: ASSETTLYEQY
J: TRBJ2-5; D: TRBD2; V: TRBV7-2; CDR3: ASSPTGRGGDQY
J: TRBJ1-2; D: TRBD1; V: TRBV5-1; CDR3: ASSSRTTGGRGKNYGYT
J: TRBJ1-5; D: NA; V: TRBV7-2; CDR3: ASSLAADPRGNQPQH
J: TRBJ2-3; D: NA; V: TRBV21-1; CDR3: ASPKAGAARGTQY
J: TRBJ1-1; D: TRBD1; V: TRBV29-1; CDR3: SGLTGGNTEAF
J: TRBJ1-6; D: NA; V: TRBV7-9; CDR3: ASSLSGDSPLH
J: NA; D: NA; V: TRBV7-6; CDR3: ASSSGGGDYEQY
J: TRBJ1-5; D: NA; V: TRBV2; CDR3: ASSNSRGRGQPQH
J: TRBJ1-1; D: NA; V: TRBV12-3/TRBV12-4; CDR3: ASKLGGGNTEAF
J: TRBJ2-7; D: NA; V: TRBV5-4; CDR3: ASSTWTRGSYEQY
J: TRBJ1-2; D: NA; V: TRBV20-1; CDR3: SARDLLYGYT
J: TRBJ1-2; D: NA; V: TRBV24-1; CDR3: ATSEDRPGRKAYT
J: TRBJ2-1; D: NA; V: TRBV3-1; CDR3: ASSQAGVRTTRNEQF
J: TRBJ2-4; D: TRBD1; V: TRBV5-1; CDR3: ASSLGLRDSKNIQY
J: TRBJ1-2; D: NA; V: TRBV28; CDR3: ASSFQTPGGYT
J: TRBJ1-2; D: NA; V: TRBV29-1; CDR3: SVARSSNYGYT
J: TRBJ2-7; D: TRBD2; V: TRBV24-1; CDR3: ATSVGGSSYNEQY
J: TRBJ2-1; D: TRBD1; V: TRBV7-2; CDR3: ASSPGDSEQF
J: TRBJ2-6; D: NA; V: TRBV4-3; CDR3: ASSRVEGELGANVLT
J: TRBJ2-1; D: NA; V: TRBV5-1; CDR3: ASSSQGGVNEQF
J: NA; D: NA; V: TRBV21-1; CDR3: ASSKARTSAKTSSHNEQY
J: TRBJ1-2; D: NA; V: TRBV11-1; CDR3: ASSLSARDYGYT
J: TRBJ1-1; D: NA; V: TRBV27; CDR3: ASKRPGLEAF
J: TRBJ2-1; D: TRBD1; V: TRBV3-1; CDR3: ASSQRQGAGNEQF